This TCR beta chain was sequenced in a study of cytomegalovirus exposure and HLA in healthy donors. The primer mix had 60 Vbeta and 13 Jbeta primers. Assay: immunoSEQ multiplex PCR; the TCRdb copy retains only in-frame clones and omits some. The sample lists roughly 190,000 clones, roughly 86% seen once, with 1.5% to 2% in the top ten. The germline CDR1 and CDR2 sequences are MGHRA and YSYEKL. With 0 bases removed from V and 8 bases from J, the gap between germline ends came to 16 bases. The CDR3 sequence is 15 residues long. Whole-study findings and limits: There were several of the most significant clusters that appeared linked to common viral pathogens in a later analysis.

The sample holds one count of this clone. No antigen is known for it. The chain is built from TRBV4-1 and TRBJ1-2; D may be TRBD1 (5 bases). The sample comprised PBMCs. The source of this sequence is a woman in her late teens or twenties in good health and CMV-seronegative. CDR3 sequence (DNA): TGCGCCAGCAGCCAAGACAGTTCAGGGATTATAGGCTACACCTTC. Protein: CASSQDSSGIIGYTF.